Below are 8 T cell receptor beta chains sequenced from a single sample in a study of CD8 T cells in Susac syndrome. The RNA input was roughly 0.45 to 1 ug, and it was reverse transcribed with random hexamers. TCRdb called the immunoSEQ multiplex PCR reads again in MiXCR, with one record for every CDR3 protein. In the table there are around 300,000 distinct CDR3 sequences, 65% to 90% of which are singletons. Sequenced material: CD8+ T cells from PBMCs. The receptors come from a human donor with multiple sclerosis.

As concerns this clonotype: The junction and the germline gene differ at one end; a read error may be behind it. V usage is TRBV12-3 or TRBV12-4 and J usage is TRBJ2-1; D unclear. The CDR3 has 18 amino acids. In DNA form, the CDR3 reads TGTGCCAGCAGTTTTGTTCGGTTCTCGGCATTTTCCTGCAATGAGCAGTTCTTC. It translates to CASSFVRFSAFSCNEQFF.

The V and J genes are TRBV15 and TRBJ2-1; TRBD2 matches 7 bases. CDR3 length: 15 amino acids. Germline loops: CDR1 LNHNV, CDR2 YYDKDF (reference sequence). V was clipped by 6 bases and J by 0 bases; unmatched bases: 5. CDR3: CATRSGGSSYNEQFF. For the CDR3, the DNA is TGTGCCACCAGAAGCGGCGGGAGCTCCTACAATGAGCAGTTCTTC.

The chain has TRBV6-4 and TRBJ1-1, with D perhaps matching TRBD1 (5 bases). Germline CDR1 MRHNA, CDR2 SNTAGT. The CDR3 is made up of 13 amino acids. The V end was cut by 0 bases, the J end by 11 bases, with 13 bases between. CDR3 nucleotide sequence: TGTGCCAGCAGTGACTCCGACAGCCAGTACGCTTTCTTT. It is translated as CASSDSDSQYAFF.

The rearrangement joins TRBV12-3 or TRBV12-4 to TRBJ1-1; no definite D call. This CDR3 is built from 14 residues. Trimming took off 3 bases at V and 4 bases at J, with 12 bases between the two ends. Written as DNA, the CDR3 is TGTGCCAGCAGTTTCCTCGGAGTGAGCACTGAAGCTTTCTTT. Encoded protein: CASSFLGVSTEAFF.

This clonotype showed up just once. This sequence joins TRBV15 and TRBJ1-5, with D possibly being TRBD1 (6 bases). The CDR3 is 18 amino acids. CDR1 and CDR2 (germline): LNHNV, YYDKDF (reference sequence). The V and J ends lost 0 bases and 7 bases respectively, with 22 bases between them. The CDR3 nucleotides read TGTGCCACCAGCAGAGAAGGCCCAGGGGCAGGGCTACAACAGCCCCAGCATTTT. This encodes CATSREGPGAGLQQPQHF.

This clonotype showed up just once. J is TRBJ1-1 and V is TRBV28; 8 bases match TRBD1. Germline values: CDR1 MDHEN, CDR2 SYDVKM. The CDR3 is 12 amino acids. V was pared by 3 bases and J by 8 bases, with 2 bases of the junction left unmatched. CDR3 in amino acids: CASSFRTGEAFF. DNA for the CDR3: TGTGCCAGCAGTTTTAGGACAGGGGAAGCTTTCTTT. Supplemented by reference TRBV28 and TRBJ1-1, the full variable domain reads DVKVTQSSRYLVKRTGEKVFLECVQDMDHENMFWYRQDPGLGLRLIYFSYDVKMKEKGDIPEGYSVSREKKERFSLILESASTNQTSMYLCASSFRTGEAFFGQGTRLTVV.

V and J are TRBV15 and TRBJ2-1; TRBD2 is a possible D gene (6 bases). Germline values: CDR1 LNHNV, CDR2 YYDKDF (reference sequence). The CDR3 totals 15 residues. V was cut by 0 bases and J by 7 bases, with 13 bases left in between. CDR3 loop: CATSRDLGLGNEQFF. The CDR3, as DNA: TGTGCCACCAGCAGAGATCTGGGACTCGGGAATGAGCAGTTCTTC.

V and J are TRBV5-6 and TRBJ2-7; D may be TRBD2 (6 bases). V lost 0 bases, J lost 3 bases, and 13 bases lay in between. The CDR3 has 15 residues. CDR1 and CDR2 (germline): SGHDT, YYEEEE. CDR3 in amino acids: CASSLGEDPSYEQYF. In DNA, the CDR3 is TGTGCCAGCAGCTTGGGGGAGGACCCCAGCTACGAGCAGTACTTC. Supplemented by reference TRBV5-6 and TRBJ2-7, the full variable domain reads DAGVTQSPTHLIKTRGQQVTLRCSPKSGHDTVSWYQQALGQGPQFIFQYYEEEERQRGNFPDRFSGHQFPNYSSELNVNALLLGDSALYLCASSLGEDPSYEQYFGPGTRLTVT.